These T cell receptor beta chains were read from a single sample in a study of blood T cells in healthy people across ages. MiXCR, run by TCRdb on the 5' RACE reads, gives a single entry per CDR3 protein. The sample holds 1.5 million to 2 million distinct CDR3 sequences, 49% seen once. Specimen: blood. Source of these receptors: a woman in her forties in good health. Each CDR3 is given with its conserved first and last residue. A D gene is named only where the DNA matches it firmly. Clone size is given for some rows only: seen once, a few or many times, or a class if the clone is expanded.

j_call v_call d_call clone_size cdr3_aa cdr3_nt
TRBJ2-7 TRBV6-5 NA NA CASHRDTTYEQYF TGTGCCAGCCACCGGGACACCACCTACGAGCAGTACTTC
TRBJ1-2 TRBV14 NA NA CASSQVGGRAGGYTF TGTGCCAGCAGCCAAGTAGGGGGTCGAGCGGGTGGCTACACCTTC
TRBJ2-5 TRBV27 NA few CASSLLYGEETQYF TGTGCCAGCAGTTTACTGTATGGTGAGGAGACCCAGTACTTC
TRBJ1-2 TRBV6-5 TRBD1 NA CASSYTTGTGYGYTF TGTGCCAGCAGTTACACCACTGGGACAGGGTATGGCTACACCTTC
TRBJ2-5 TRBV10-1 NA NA CASSVGGPEETQYF TGCGCCAGCAGTGTGGGGGGGCCAGAAGAGACCCAGTACTTC
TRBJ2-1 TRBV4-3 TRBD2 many CASSQDSGGVYNEQFF TGCGCCAGCAGCCAAGATAGCGGGGGAGTCTACAATGAGCAGTTCTTC
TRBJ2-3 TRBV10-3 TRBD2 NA CAIRVAGVSTDTQYF TGTGCCATCAGAGTAGCGGGGGTAAGCACAGATACGCAGTATTTT
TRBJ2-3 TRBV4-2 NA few CASSQRTKLEDTQYF TGTGCCAGCAGCCAAAGGACTAAGTTGGAAGATACGCAGTATTTT
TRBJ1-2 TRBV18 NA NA CASSPGTSEYGYTF TGTGCCAGCTCACCAGGGACATCAGAATATGGCTACACCTTC
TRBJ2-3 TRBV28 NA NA CASSSREISTDTQYF TGTGCCAGCAGTTCACGTGAAATAAGCACAGATACGCAGTATTTT
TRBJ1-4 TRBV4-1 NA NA CASSQVQGSNEKLFF TGCGCCAGCAGCCAAGTACAGGGCTCCAATGAAAAACTGTTTTTT
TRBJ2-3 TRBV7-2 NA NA CASSPPGENTQYF TGTGCCAGCAGCCCCCCGGGGGAGAATACGCAGTATTTT
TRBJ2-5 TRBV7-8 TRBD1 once CASSSGRLGGNEQYF TGTGCCAGCAGCTCCGGACGCCTAGGGGGCAATGAGCAGTACTTC
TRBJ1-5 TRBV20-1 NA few CSARGDRGNQPQHF TGCAGTGCTAGGGGGGATCGAGGGAATCAGCCCCAGCATTTT
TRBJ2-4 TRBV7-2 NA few CASSLRAFNAKNIQYF TGTGCCAGCAGCTTAAGGGCGTTTAACGCCAAAAACATTCAGTACTTC
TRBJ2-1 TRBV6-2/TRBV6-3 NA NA CASSFAVYNEQFF TGTGCCAGCAGTTTTGCGGTTTACAATGAGCAGTTCTTC
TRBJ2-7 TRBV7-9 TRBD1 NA CASSQGDRVGGEQYF TGTGCCAGCAGCCAGGGGGACAGGGTAGGGGGCGAGCAGTACTTC
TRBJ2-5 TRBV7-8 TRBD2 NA CASSLYSGGPQETQYF TGTGCCAGCAGCTTATATAGCGGGGGGCCCCAAGAGACCCAGTACTTC